The entry below gives a single T cell receptor (beta chain) sequence along with its context. Distinct nucleotide sequences in the sample also encode this CDR3. The data were obtained in a study of control samples from healthy donors and cancer patients. Sequencing was performed with immunoSEQ multiplex PCR; in TCRdb, only in-frame clones are kept and a portion is missing. The sample includes about 80,000 clones, 91% of them seen just once. This clonotype originated in a man aged 50 to 60 in good health. Material: blood.

The chain's CDR3 is CASSPQRDEQFF. The CDR3 nucleotides read TGTGCCAGCTCACCACAGCGGGATGAGCAGTTCTTC. The chain has TRBV18 and TRBJ2-1, with TRBD2 as a possible D gene (6 bases). The CDR3 is made up of 12 amino acids. The V and J ends lost 1 base and 8 bases respectively, with 6 bases between them. Germline V gene data show CDR1 as KGHSH and CDR2 as LQKENI.